Below, one TCR beta chain is given with its context. Its antigen remains unidentified. TCRB transcripts that were expressed got sequenced, as all of the isolated RNA had been reverse transcribed. Some clones are missing from TCRdb's copy, which holds only in-frame ones; the method was immunoSEQ multiplex PCR. The sample carries some 160,000 clones, about 9% recorded once. This sample is drawn from a study of beta chain features in type 1 diabetes. Study outcomes and limitations: Patients' naive, central memory and Treg TCRB repertoires seemed closer to one another than those of healthy donors. TCRB CDR3s were moderately but significantly shorter in Type 1 diabetes patients in all four CD4+ subsets. A pattern of fewer insertions and more deletions at VDJ junctions was seen in type 1 diabetes patients. Since sequencing was performed on cDNA, cells with high TCR expression could be over-represented.

This CDR3 spans 15 amino acids. J lost 8 bases, V lost 0 bases, and 4 bases had no gene match. Germline CDR1 SGHTA, CDR2 FQGNSA. The chain links TRBV7-2 to TRBJ2-1; TRBD2 matches 10 bases. The sequence came from a woman between 18 and 29 years old with type 1 diabetes. Sequences were obtained from central memory CD4+ T cells from blood. This CDR3 is CASSLALAGSDEQFF. CDR3 coding DNA: TGTGCCAGCAGCTTAGCACTAGCGGGATCGGATGAGCAGTTCTTC.